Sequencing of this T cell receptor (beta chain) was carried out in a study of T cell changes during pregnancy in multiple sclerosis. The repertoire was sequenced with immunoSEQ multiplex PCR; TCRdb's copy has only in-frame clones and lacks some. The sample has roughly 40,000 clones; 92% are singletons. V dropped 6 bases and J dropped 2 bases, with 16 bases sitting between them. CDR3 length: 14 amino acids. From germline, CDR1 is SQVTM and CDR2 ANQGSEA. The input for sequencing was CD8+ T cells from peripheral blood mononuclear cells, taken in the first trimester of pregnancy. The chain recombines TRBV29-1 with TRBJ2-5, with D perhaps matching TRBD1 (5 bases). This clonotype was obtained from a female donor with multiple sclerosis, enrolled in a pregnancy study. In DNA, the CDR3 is TGCAGCGTATCCAGAACAGGCCAACAAGAGACCCAGTACTTC. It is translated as CSVSRTGQQETQYF.